The 23 T cell receptor beta chains reported below all come from one sample, sequenced in a study of T-cell reconstitution after alpha-beta-depleted transplantation in children. Unique molecular identifiers were incorporated into the prepared TCRbeta library. TCRdb reanalysed the PCR reads using MiXCR and keeps one entry per CDR3 protein. The sample shows tens of thousands of distinct CDR3 sequences, 52% of them seen only once. The sequencing here drew on peripheral blood, taken before TCRalphabeta/CD19-depleted stem cell transplant. Receptors originate from a boy younger than two with SCID, due to receive a stem cell transplant.

The chain uses TRBV4-2 and TRBJ1-1; a possible D gene is TRBD1 (6 bases). Germline CDR1 is LGHNA and CDR2 is YNFKEQ. The ends were cut back, 0 bases at V and 1 base at J, with 21 bases in the middle. The CDR3 has 19 amino acids. The CDR3 is CASSQESPDPRGTNTEAFF. CDR3 bases: TGTGCCAGCAGCCAAGAGAGCCCAGACCCAAGGGGGACGAACACTGAAGCTTTCTTT.

The chain employs TRBV5-1 and TRBJ2-5, with D tentatively TRBD1 (6 bases). Trimming shortened V by 5 bases and J by 5 bases, and 16 bases separated the two germline ends. The CDR3 is 14 amino acids. CDR1 is SGHRS and CDR2 is YFSETQ in the germline V gene. The CDR3 loop reads CASSPAGGLETQYF. CDR3 DNA sequence: TGCGCCAGCAGTCCGGCTGGGGGCCTTGAGACCCAGTACTTC.

The chain is built from TRBV4-1 and TRBJ2-4; no clear D gene. CDR1 is MGHRA and CDR2 is YSYEKL in the germline V gene. Trimming pared 4 bases from V and 2 bases from J, leaving 12 bases between. The CDR3 extends over 15 amino acids. The CDR3 DNA reads as TGCGCCAGCAGCCCCCTTCGTGGACCCAAAAACATTCAGTACTTC. The encoded protein is CASSPLRGPKNIQYF.

This clonotype was detected a few times. The V call is TRBV6-5, the J call TRBJ2-1, with 7 positions matching TRBD2. V lost 6 bases, J lost 13 bases, and 12 bases stayed unmatched. The CDR3 covers 13 residues. The germline gives CDR1 MNHEY, CDR2 SVGAGI. CDR3 in amino acids: CASRGGTNPPQFF. CDR3 bases: TGTGCCAGCAGGGGGGGGACTAACCCGCCCCAGTTCTTC.

This chain joins TRBV7-9 and TRBJ1-2; no clear D. Germline V gives CDR1 SEHNR, CDR2 FQNEAQ (reference sequence). The CDR3 has 13 amino acids. V lost 4 bases to trimming and J lost 3 bases, with 9 bases between them. CDR3 sequence (DNA): TGTGCCAGCAGCTCTTCCTCCCACTATGGCTACACCTTC. This gives the protein CASSSSSHYGYTF.

This clonotype came up a few times. The rearrangement uses TRBV5-6 and TRBJ1-2, with 7 bases matching TRBD1. This CDR3 region has 12 residues. J gave up 7 bases and V 2 bases, and 2 bases lay outside the gene matches. Looked up from germline, CDR1 is SGHDT and CDR2 is YYEEEE. CDR3 sequence: CASSLGTVGYTF. The CDR3 DNA reads TGTGCCAGCAGCTTAGGGACAGTTGGCTACACCTTC.

J is TRBJ2-3 and V is TRBV5-1; either TRBD1 or TRBD2 may supply D (5 bases each). Trimming shortened V by 3 bases and J by 1 base, and 9 bases separated the two germline ends. The CDR3 length is 14 residues. Per germline, CDR1 SGHRS and CDR2 YFSETQ. Here the CDR3 DNA reads TGCGCCAGCAGCTGGGGACCAGGCACAGATACGCAGTATTTT. Translation gives CASSWGPGTDTQYF.

This clonotype has only a few counts. The chain links TRBV4-1 to TRBJ2-1, with 10 bases fitting TRBD2. Germline CDR1 and CDR2: MGHRA and YSYEKL. This CDR3 spans 18 amino acids. Unmatched junction bases numbered 10, after V lost 0 bases and J lost 5 bases. CDR3 amino acids: CASSQEPAGGPKDNEQFF. In DNA form, the CDR3 reads TGCGCCAGCAGCCAAGAGCCAGCGGGGGGGCCGAAGGACAATGAGCAGTTCTTC.

In regard to this clonotype: At one end the junction does not follow the germline gene, possibly because of a read error. V usage is TRBV3-1 and J usage is TRBJ1-2; D is possibly TRBD1 (5 bases). The CDR3 extends over 14 amino acids. The V gene's germline CDR1 is LGHDT and CDR2 YNNKEL (reference sequence). The CDR3 nucleotides read TGTGCCAGCAGCCAAGGACAGCACAAGTATGGCGACACCTTC. It codes for CASSQGQHKYGDTF.

There are a few counts of this clonotype. This sequence joins TRBV6-1 and TRBJ2-7, with 8 bases identical to TRBD2. Germline loops: CDR1 MNHNS, CDR2 SASEGT. The length of the CDR3 is 15 residues. With 4 bases clipped from V and 6 bases from J, the junction kept 11 bases outside the gene matches. The CDR3, as DNA: TGTGCCAGCAGTGGGGTTGAACTAGCGGTTCGCGAGCAGTACTTC. Translated: CASSGVELAVREQYF.

This clonotype was picked up many times. The rearrangement uses TRBV7-2 and TRBJ2-7; TRBD1 might be the D (6 bases). Germline assignment: CDR1 SGHTA and CDR2 FQGNSA. The CDR3 length is 15 residues. Trimming shortened V by 1 base and J by 7 bases, and 17 bases separated the two germline ends. CDR3 protein: CASSLGTANTGEQYF. CDR3 bases: TGTGCCAGCAGCTTAGGGACAGCCAACACGGGGGAGCAGTACTTC.

V gene TRBV27 combines with J gene TRBJ2-7; D remains unclear. The germline gives CDR1 MNHEY, CDR2 SMNVEV (reference sequence). Trimming stripped 4 bases from V and 7 bases from J, with 20 bases between. The CDR3 extends over 15 amino acids. CDR3 nucleotide sequence: TGTGCCAGCAGTTCAGGCCGAGGCCCGTGGGGAGAGCAGTACTTC. Encoded protein: CASSSGRGPWGEQYF.

The chain combines TRBV6-2 or TRBV6-3 with TRBJ1-2, with 9 bases that match TRBD1. Germline CDR1 MNHEY, CDR2 SVGEGT. The CDR3 covers 12 residues. V lost 6 bases and J lost 10; bases outside the gene matches: 6. The CDR3 here is CASSKTQGAYTF. Written as DNA, the CDR3 is TGTGCCAGCAGCAAAACACAGGGGGCCTACACCTTC.

In this sample, this clonotype turned up a few times. The chain joins TRBV12-3 or TRBV12-4 to TRBJ2-3; no firm D call. V was cut by 6 bases and J by 0 bases, with 10 bases left in between. The CDR3 consists of 14 residues. The CDR3 DNA sequence: TGTGCCAGCAGGACTGAGTCTAGCACAGATACGCAGTATTTT. As protein: CASRTESSTDTQYF.

This clonotype has ten or more counts. J is TRBJ2-7 and V is TRBV4-2, with D perhaps matching TRBD1 or TRBD2 (6 bases each). The V and J ends lost 0 bases and 5 bases respectively, with 20 bases between them. CDR3 length: 17 residues. The germline V gene encodes CDR1 LGHNA and CDR2 YNFKEQ. The CDR3 DNA reads TGTGCCAGCAGCCAAGATCCCGCAGGGGAGGTAATCAACGAGCAGTACTTC. This codes for CASSQDPAGEVINEQYF.

This clonotype was recorded a few times. The chain uses TRBV7-9 and TRBJ2-5, with D uncertain. Germline CDR1 is SEHNR and CDR2 is FQNEAQ (reference sequence). V was trimmed by 8 bases and J by 1 base, leaving 14 bases between them. The CDR3 totals 14 residues. The CDR3 DNA reads as TGTGCCAGCGGCGTACTCGGTTTCCAAGAGACCCAGTACTTC. Its translation: CASGVLGFQETQYF.

The table lists this clonotype with a few counts. The rearrangement links TRBV4-2 to TRBJ2-5; D possibly matches TRBD1 or TRBD2 (7 bases each). This CDR3 spans 16 amino acids. V lost 0 bases, J lost 5 bases, and 16 bases lay in between. Germline values: CDR1 LGHNA, CDR2 YNFKEQ. CDR3 bases: TGTGCCAGCAGCCAAGACCGGCCTCAGGGGGGGGAGACCCAGTACTTC. Protein sequence: CASSQDRPQGGETQYF.

This clonotype was counted only a few times. V gene TRBV29-1 combines with J gene TRBJ2-3, with D possibly TRBD1 on 5 matching bases. Germline V CDR1 and CDR2: SQVTM, ANQGSEA. The CDR3 runs to 13 residues. Trimming removed 3 bases from V and 4 bases from J, with 11 bases in between. CDR3 in amino acids: CSVDRDGADTQYF. CDR3 nucleotides: TGCAGCGTTGACAGGGATGGGGCAGATACGCAGTATTTT.

This sequence joins TRBV5-4 and TRBJ1-6; D is uncertain. Germline V gene data show CDR1 as SGHNT and CDR2 as YYREEE (reference sequence). The CDR3 has 14 amino acids. V shed 0 bases and J shed 8 bases, with 9 bases lying between them. The CDR3 loop reads CASSLAGTDSPLHF. In nucleotides, the CDR3 is TGTGCCAGCAGCTTGGCGGGAACCGATTCACCCCTCCACTTT.

In this sample, this clonotype turned up a few times. This chain links TRBV2 with TRBJ2-7; D is perhaps TRBD1 or TRBD2 (5 bases each). Germline V gives CDR1 SNHLY, CDR2 FYNNEI. CDR3 size: 15 residues. V lost 2 bases and J lost 0, with 11 bases in between. The CDR3 here is CASSEWDGSSYEQYF. DNA for the CDR3: TGTGCCAGCAGTGAATGGGACGGAAGCTCCTACGAGCAGTACTTC.

This clonotype was seen a handful of times. The rearrangement joins TRBV5-1 to TRBJ2-1; 10 bases agree with TRBD1. Per the germline V gene, CDR1 is SGHRS and CDR2 is YFSETQ. The CDR3 is 15 residues long. Losses at the gene ends were 3 bases for V and 4 bases for J; bases not matched to a gene: 4. CDR3 sequence reads: CASSSRDRGYNEQFF. In nucleotides, the CDR3 is TGCGCCAGCAGCTCCCGGGACAGGGGTTACAATGAGCAGTTCTTC.

This clonotype occurred a few times. The rearrangement joins TRBV7-9 to TRBJ2-3; the match to TRBD1 covers 11 bases. V lost 5 bases and J lost 4; bases outside the gene matches: 2. Germline V gene sequence: CDR1 SEHNR, CDR2 FQNEAQ (reference sequence). The CDR3 is 14 amino acids. This CDR3 is CASSLGQGADTQYF. CDR3 nucleotides: TGTGCCAGCAGCCTGGGACAGGGGGCAGATACGCAGTATTTT. The whole variable domain, filled in from reference TRBV7-9 and TRBJ2-3, reads DTGVSQNPRHKITKRGQNVTFRCDPISEHNRLYWYRQTLGQGPEFLTYFQNEAQLEKSRLLSDRFSAERPKGSFSTLEIQRTEQGDSAMYLCASSLGQGADTQYFGPGTRLTVL.

The V and J genes are TRBV20-1 and TRBJ2-3; D may be TRBD1 or TRBD2 (5 bases each). This CDR3 has 13 amino acids. The V gene's germline CDR1 is DFQATT and CDR2 SNEGSKA (reference sequence). The germline V and J ends were trimmed by 3 bases and 6 bases, with 13 bases remaining between them. CDR3 loop: CSASLGARDTQYF. The CDR3 bases are TGCAGTGCTAGCCTCGGGGCCCGGGATACGCAGTATTTT.